Presented here are 7 T cell receptor beta chains from one specimen sequenced in a study of CD8+ T cells in alopecia areata. Extracted RNA was reverse transcribed into cDNA, the sequencing template. TCRdb keeps only in-frame clones here, not all; method: immunoSEQ multiplex PCR. This table has 150,000 to 200,000 clones, approximately 61% appearing once. This sample's treatment: oral pan-JAK inhibitor, 5-10 mg twice daily. The sequenced sample was CD4+ T cells sorted from blood, obtained at week 24, from a patient treated with tofacitinib. The source of these receptors is a human donor with alopecia areata.

This clone showed up just a few times. The V gene is TRBV5-6, the J gene TRBJ2-1; D uncertain. V gave up 0 bases and J gave up 7 bases, with 5 bases separating them. This CDR3 is 12 amino acids long. The V gene's germline CDR1 is SGHDT and CDR2 YYEEEE. The CDR3 sequence is CASSLDPNEQFF. CDR3 sequence (DNA): TGTGCCAGCAGCTTGGACCCAAATGAGCAGTTCTTC.

The gene calls are TRBV2 and TRBJ1-2; D is ambiguous. The germline CDR1 and CDR2 sequences are SNHLY and FYNNEI. Trimming cost V 3 bases and J 4 bases, with 6 bases left between them. The CDR3 has 12 amino acids. The CDR3 loop reads CASSDITYGYTF. The CDR3 DNA follows: TGTGCCAGCAGTGACATTACCTATGGCTACACCTTC.

The chain has TRBV29-1 and TRBJ1-2; 11 positions agree with TRBD1. The CDR3 is 15 amino acids. CDR1 and CDR2 (germline): SQVTM, ANQGSEA. Trimming took 4 bases from V and 7 from J; bases not matched to a gene: 11. CDR3 sequence reads: CSVAVGQGARGGYTF. CDR3 bases: TGCAGCGTTGCGGTTGGACAGGGGGCACGGGGTGGCTACACCTTC.

This clone turned up a few times. The chain recombines TRBV5-1 with TRBJ1-2; possibly TRBD1 for D (5 bases). Germline CDR1 and CDR2: SGHRS and YFSETQ. CDR3 length equals 12 residues. Between the trimmed V and J ends, which lost 4 bases and 5 bases, there was a span of 9 bases. Written as DNA, the CDR3 is TGCGCCAGCAGCGGGGGAAATTATGGCTACACCTTC. Protein product: CASSGGNYGYTF.

This clone appeared a few times. The chain links TRBV11-1 to TRBJ2-3; 7 positions agree with TRBD1. Trimming took 5 bases from V and 2 from J; bases not matched to a gene: 1. The CDR3 totals 13 residues. Germline V CDR1 and CDR2: SGHAT, FQDESV (reference sequence). The CDR3 bases are TGTGCCAGCAGCACAGGGGACACAGATACGCAGTATTTT. As protein: CASSTGDTDTQYF.

This clone occurred a few times. The chain uses TRBV11-2 and TRBJ1-1; D unresolved. This CDR3 spans 12 amino acids. Trimming left V 4 bases short and J 9 bases short, with 12 bases between. Germline V gives CDR1 SGHAT, CDR2 FQNNGV. As DNA, the CDR3 is TGTGCCAGCAGCTCCTCCGGGTGGCAAGCTTTCTTT. Protein product: CASSSSGWQAFF.

CDR3 residues: CASSSDRQSSYEQYF. In nucleotides, the CDR3 is TGTGCCAGCAGCTCGGACAGACAGAGCTCCTACGAGCAGTACTTC. The chain is built from TRBV7-2 and TRBJ2-5, with D possibly TRBD1 on 6 matching bases. TRBJ2-7 matches the DNA end more closely, so the J call is doubtful. Germline V lookup: CDR1 SGHTA, CDR2 FQGNSA. This CDR3 has 15 amino acids.